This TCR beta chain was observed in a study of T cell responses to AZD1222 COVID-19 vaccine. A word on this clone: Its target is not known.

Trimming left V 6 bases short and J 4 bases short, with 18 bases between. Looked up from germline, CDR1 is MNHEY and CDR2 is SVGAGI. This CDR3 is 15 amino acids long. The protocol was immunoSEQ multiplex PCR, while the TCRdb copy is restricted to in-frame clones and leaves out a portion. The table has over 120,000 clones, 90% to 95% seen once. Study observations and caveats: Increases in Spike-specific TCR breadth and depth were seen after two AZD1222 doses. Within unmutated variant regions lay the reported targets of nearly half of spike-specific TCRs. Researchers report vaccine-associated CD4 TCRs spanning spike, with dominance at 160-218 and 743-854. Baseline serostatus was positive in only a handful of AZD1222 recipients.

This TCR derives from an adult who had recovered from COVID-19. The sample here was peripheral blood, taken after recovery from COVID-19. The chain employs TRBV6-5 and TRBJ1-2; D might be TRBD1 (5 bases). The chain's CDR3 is CASRRGVRTTYGYTF. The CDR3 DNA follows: TGTGCCAGCAGGAGGGGCGTTCGGACGACCTATGGCTACACCTTC.